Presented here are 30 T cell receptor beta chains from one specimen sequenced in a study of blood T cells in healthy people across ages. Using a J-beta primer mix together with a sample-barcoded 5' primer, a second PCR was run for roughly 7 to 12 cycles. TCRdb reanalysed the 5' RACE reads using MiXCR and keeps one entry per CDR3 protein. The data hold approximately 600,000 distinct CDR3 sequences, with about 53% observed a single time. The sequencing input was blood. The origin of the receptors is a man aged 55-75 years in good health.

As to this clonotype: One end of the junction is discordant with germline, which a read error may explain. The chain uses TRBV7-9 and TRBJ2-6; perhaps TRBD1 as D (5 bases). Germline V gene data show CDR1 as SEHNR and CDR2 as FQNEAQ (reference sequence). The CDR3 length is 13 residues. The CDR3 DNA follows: TGTGCCAGCGGGGCAACTGGGGCCAACGTCCCGACTTTC. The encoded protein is CASGATGANVPTF.

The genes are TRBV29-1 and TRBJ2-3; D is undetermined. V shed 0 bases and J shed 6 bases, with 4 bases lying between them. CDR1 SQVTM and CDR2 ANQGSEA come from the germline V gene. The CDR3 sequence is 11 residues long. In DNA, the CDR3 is TGCAGCGTTGAAGATTATGATACGCAGTATTTT. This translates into CSVEDYDTQYF.

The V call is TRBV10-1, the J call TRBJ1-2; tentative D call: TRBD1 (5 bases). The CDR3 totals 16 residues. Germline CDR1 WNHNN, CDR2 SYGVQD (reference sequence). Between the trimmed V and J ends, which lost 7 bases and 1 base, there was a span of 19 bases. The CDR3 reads CASTSLWWRGNYGYTF. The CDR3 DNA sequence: TGCGCCAGCACGTCCCTATGGTGGAGGGGTAACTATGGCTACACCTTC.

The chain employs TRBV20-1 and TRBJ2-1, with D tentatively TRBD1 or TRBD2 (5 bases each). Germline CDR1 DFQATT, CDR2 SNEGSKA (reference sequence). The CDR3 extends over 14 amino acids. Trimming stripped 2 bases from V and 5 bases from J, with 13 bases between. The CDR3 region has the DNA TGCAGTGCTAGATATGGGACGGCGAACAATGAGCAGTTCTTC. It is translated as CSARYGTANNEQFF.

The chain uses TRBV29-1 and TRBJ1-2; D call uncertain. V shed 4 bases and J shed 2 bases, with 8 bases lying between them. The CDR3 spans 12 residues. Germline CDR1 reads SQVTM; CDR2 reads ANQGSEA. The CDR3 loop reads CSVAARNYGYTF. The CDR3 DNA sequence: TGCAGCGTTGCAGCCAGGAACTATGGCTACACCTTC.

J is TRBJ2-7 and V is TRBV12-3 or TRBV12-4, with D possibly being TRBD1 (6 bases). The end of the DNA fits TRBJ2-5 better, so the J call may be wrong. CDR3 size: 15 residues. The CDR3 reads CASSLDRQLSETQYF. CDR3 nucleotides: TGTGCCAGCAGTCTCGACAGGCAGCTAAGTGAGACCCAGTACTTC.

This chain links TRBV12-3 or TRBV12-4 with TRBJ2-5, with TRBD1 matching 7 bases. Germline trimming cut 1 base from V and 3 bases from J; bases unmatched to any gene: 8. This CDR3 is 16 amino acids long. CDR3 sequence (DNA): TGTGCCAGCAGTTTAGGTGTACAGGGGTGGAAAGAGACCCAGTACTTC. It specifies CASSLGVQGWKETQYF.

The CDR3 bases are TGCAGTGCATATTCCGGGACTAGCACCTACGAGCAGTACTTC. It translates to CSAYSGTSTYEQYF. The chain couples TRBV20-1 to TRBJ2-7, with 9 bases fitting TRBD2. Germline assignment: CDR1 DFQATT and CDR2 SNEGSKA (reference sequence). The CDR3 runs to 14 residues. V shed 6 bases and J 2 bases; nucleotides not matched to a gene: 8.

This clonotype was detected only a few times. CDR3 sequence: CSVEEGPQQYF. Written as DNA, the CDR3 is TGCAGCGTTGAAGAAGGGCCGCAGCAGTACTTC. V usage is TRBV29-1 and J usage is TRBJ2-7; no definite D call. Between the trimmed V and J ends, which lost 0 bases and 8 bases, there was a span of 8 bases. This CDR3 has 11 residues. The germline gives CDR1 SQVTM, CDR2 ANQGSEA.

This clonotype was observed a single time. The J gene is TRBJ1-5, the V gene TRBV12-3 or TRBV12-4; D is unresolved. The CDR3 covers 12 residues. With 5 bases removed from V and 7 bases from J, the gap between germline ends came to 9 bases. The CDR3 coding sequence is TGTGCCAGCAGTCGTCCGGGCCAGCCCCAGCATTTT. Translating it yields CASSRPGQPQHF.

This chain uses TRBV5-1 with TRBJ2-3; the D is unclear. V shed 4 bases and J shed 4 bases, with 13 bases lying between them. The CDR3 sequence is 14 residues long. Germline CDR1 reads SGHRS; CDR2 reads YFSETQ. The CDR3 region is CASSPVSPSDTQYF. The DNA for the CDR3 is TGCGCCAGCAGCCCGGTCAGTCCCTCAGATACGCAGTATTTT.

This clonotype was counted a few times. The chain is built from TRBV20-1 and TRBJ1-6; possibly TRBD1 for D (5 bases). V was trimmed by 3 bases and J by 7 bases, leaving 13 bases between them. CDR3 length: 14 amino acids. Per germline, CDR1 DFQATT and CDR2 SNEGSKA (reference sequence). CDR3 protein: CSASPASGNSPLHF. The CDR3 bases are TGCAGTGCTAGTCCTGCCTCAGGGAATTCACCCCTCCACTTT.

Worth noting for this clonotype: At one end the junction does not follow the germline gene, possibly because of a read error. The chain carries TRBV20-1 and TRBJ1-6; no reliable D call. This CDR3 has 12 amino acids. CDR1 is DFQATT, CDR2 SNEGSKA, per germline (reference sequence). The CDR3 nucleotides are TGCAGTGCTAGAGCCCCAGCCTCACCCCTCTACTTT. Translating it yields CSARAPASPLYF.

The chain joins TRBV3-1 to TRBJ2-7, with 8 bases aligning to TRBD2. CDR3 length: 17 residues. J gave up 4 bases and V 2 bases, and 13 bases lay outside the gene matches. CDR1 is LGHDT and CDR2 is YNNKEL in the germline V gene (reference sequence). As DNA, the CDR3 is TGTGCCAGCAGCCAATGGGGTGAAAGTAGCGGGATGTACGAGCAGTACTTC. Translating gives CASSQWGESSGMYEQYF.

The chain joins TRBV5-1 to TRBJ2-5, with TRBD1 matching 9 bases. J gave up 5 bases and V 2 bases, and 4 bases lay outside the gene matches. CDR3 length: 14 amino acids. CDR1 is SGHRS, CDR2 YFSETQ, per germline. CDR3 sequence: CASSFTGGWETQYF. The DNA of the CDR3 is TGCGCCAGCAGCTTCACAGGGGGCTGGGAGACCCAGTACTTC.

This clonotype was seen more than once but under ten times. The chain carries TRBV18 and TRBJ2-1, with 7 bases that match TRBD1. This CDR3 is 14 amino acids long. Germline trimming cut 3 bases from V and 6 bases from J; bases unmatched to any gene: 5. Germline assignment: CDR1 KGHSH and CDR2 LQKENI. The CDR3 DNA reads TGTGCCAGCTCACCGGAGACAGGGTTCAATGAGCAGTTCTTC. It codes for CASSPETGFNEQFF.

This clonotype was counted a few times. The CDR3 sequence is CSVVRTSSTDTQYF. CDR3 nucleotide sequence: TGCAGCGTTGTCCGGACTTCTAGCACAGATACGCAGTATTTT. J is TRBJ2-3 and V is TRBV29-1, with D maybe TRBD2 (5 bases). The CDR3 has 14 residues. In germline, CDR1 is SQVTM, CDR2 ANQGSEA. V lost 4 bases to trimming and J lost 0 bases, with 11 bases between them.

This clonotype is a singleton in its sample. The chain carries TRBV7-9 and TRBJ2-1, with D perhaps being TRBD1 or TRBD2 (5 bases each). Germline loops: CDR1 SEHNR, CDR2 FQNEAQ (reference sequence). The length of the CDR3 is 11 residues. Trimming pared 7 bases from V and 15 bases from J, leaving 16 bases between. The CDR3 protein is CASTLGGLTFF. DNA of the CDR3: TGTGCCAGCACCCTTGGGGGTTTGACGTTCTTC. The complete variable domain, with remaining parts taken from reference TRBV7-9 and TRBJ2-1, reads DTGVSQNPRHKITKRGQNVTFRCDPISEHNRLYWYRQTLGQGPEFLTYFQNEAQLEKSRLLSDRFSAERPKGSFSTLEIQRTEQGDSAMYLCASTLGGLTFFGPGTRLTVL.

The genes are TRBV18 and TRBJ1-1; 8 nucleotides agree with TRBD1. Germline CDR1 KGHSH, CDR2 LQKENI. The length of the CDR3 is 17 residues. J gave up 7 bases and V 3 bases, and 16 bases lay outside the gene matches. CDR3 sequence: CASSPLHVDRGQGEAFF. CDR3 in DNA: TGTGCCAGCTCACCCCTACACGTTGACAGGGGCCAAGGTGAAGCTTTCTTT.

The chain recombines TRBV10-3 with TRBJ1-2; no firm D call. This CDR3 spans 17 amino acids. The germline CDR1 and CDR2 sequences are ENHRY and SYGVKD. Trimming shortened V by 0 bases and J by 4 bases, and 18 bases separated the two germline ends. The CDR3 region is CAISESRSSSGLYGYTF. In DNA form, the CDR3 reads TGTGCCATCAGTGAGTCTCGCTCCTCCTCCGGCCTCTATGGCTACACCTTC.

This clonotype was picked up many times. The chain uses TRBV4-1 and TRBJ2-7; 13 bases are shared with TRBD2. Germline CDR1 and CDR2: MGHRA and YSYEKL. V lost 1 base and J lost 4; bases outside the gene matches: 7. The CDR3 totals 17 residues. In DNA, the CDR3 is TGCGCCAGCAGCCAAGTAACCGGGACTAGCGGGGAGTACGAGCAGTACTTC. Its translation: CASSQVTGTSGEYEQYF.

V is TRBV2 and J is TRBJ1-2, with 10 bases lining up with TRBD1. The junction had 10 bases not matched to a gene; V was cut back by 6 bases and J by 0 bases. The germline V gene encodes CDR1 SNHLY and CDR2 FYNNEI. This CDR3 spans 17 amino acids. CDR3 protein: CASSRDRGLQANYGYTF. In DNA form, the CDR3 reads TGTGCCAGCAGCCGGGACAGGGGCCTTCAAGCTAACTATGGCTACACCTTC.

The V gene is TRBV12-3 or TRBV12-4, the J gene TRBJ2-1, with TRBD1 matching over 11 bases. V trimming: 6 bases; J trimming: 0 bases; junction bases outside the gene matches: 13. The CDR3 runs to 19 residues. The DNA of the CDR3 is TGTGCCAGCAGAAATCCGGGACAGGGGGTTTCAAGCTCCTACAATGAGCAGTTCTTC. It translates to CASRNPGQGVSSSYNEQFF.

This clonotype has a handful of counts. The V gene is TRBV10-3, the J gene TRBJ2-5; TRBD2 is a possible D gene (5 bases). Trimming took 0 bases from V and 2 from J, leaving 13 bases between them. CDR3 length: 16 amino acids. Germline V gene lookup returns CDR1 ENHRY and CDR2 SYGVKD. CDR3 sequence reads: CAISESGRRGQETQYF. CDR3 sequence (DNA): TGTGCCATCAGTGAGTCCGGCCGGAGAGGGCAAGAGACCCAGTACTTC.

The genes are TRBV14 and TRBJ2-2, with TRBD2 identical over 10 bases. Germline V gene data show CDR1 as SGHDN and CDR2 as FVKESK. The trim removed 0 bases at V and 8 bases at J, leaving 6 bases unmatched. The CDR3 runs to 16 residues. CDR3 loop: CASSQDPAGGPGELFF. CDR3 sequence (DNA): TGTGCCAGCAGCCAAGACCCAGCGGGGGGGCCTGGGGAGCTGTTTTTT.

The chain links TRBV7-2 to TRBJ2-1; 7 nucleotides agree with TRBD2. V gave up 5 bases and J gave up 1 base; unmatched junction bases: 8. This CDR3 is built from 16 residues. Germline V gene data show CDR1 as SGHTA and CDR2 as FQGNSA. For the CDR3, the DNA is TGTGCCAGCAGCCCGGGGGGAGGACAATCCTACAATGAGCAGTTCTTC. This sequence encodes CASSPGGGQSYNEQFF.

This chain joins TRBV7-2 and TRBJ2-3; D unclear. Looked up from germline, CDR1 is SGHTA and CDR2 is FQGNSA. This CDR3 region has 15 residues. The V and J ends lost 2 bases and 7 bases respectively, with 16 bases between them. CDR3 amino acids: CASSLFQATGNTQYF. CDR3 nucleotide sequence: TGTGCCAGCAGCTTATTCCAGGCGACCGGCAATACGCAGTATTTT.

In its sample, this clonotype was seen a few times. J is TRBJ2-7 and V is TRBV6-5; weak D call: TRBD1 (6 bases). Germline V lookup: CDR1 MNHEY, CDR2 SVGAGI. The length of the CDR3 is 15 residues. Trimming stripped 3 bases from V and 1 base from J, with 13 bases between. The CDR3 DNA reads TGTGCCAGCAGTTATTCAACAGGGTTTTCCTACGAGCAGTACTTC. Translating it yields CASSYSTGFSYEQYF.

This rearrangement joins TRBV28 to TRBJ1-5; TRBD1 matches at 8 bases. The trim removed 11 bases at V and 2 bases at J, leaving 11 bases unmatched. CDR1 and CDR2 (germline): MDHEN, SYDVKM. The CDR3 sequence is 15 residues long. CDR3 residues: CACYPAGQGNQPQHF. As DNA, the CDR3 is TGTGCCTGTTACCCGGCGGGACAGGGCAATCAGCCCCAGCATTTT.

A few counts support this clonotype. CDR3 loop: CASSRLGDTQYF. CDR3 sequence (DNA): TGTGCCAGCAGTCGACTCGGAGATACGCAGTATTTT. This chain connects TRBV12-3 or TRBV12-4 to TRBJ2-3; no clear D gene. There are 12 residues in the CDR3. V was clipped by 5 bases and J by 5 bases, with 8 bases between them.